This T cell receptor (beta chain) appears in the sequencing data of a study of CD8+ T cells in alopecia areata. Study information: Tofacitinib ran 6 to 18 months, followed by 6 months off drug. Severity among treated patients was scored by the percentage of scalp area affected.

Looked up from germline, CDR1 is SGHTA and CDR2 is FQGNSA. V dropped 1 base and J dropped 7 bases, with 16 bases sitting between them. This CDR3 is 16 amino acids long. Extracted from the samples, RNA was reverse transcribed into cDNA to serve as the sequencing template. Clones were read by immunoSEQ multiplex PCR, and TCRdb kept only the in-frame ones, dropping some. Seen here are 110,000 to 150,000 clones, roughly nine tenths observed once, and the top ten hold about 12%. Treatment in this sample: oral pan-JAK inhibitor, 5-10 mg twice daily. This clone showed up just a few times. Its antigen is unknown. Study conclusions and caveats: Against the mouse data, patients shared TCRs less clearly, possibly for HLA reasons.

The clonotype was recovered from a human donor with alopecia areata. The source was CD8+ T cells sorted from blood, collected at week 4, from a patient treated with tofacitinib. This chain links TRBV7-2 with TRBJ2-2; D possibly corresponds to TRBD1 (6 bases). The chain's CDR3 is CASSLETGWFGGELFF. The CDR3 DNA follows: TGTGCCAGCAGCTTAGAAACAGGGTGGTTTGGCGGGGAGCTGTTTTTT.